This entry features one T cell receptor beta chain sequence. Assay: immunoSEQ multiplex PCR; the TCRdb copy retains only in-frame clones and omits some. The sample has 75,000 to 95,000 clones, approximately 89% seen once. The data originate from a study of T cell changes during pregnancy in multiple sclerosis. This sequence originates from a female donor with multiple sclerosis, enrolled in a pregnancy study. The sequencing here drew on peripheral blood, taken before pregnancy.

CDR3 nucleotides: TGTGCCAGCAGCTTAGAAGGAATCAGGACTGAAGCTTTCTTT. As protein: CASSLEGIRTEAFF. This chain joins TRBV7-2 and TRBJ1-1, with D unresolved. The germline V and J ends were trimmed by 1 base and 5 bases, with 11 bases remaining between them. This CDR3 is built from 14 residues. The germline gives CDR1 SGHTA, CDR2 FQGNSA.